This TCR beta chain is drawn from a study of T cell changes during pregnancy in multiple sclerosis. The CDR3 runs 15 residues. Trimming at V came to 3 bases and at J to 5 bases, leaving 4 bases not matched to a gene. Germline assignment: CDR1 SGHTA and CDR2 FQGNSA. Repertoires were generated with immunoSEQ multiplex PCR, while TCRdb's copy carries only in-frame clones and drops some. The repertoire holds approximately 79,000 clones, with around nine tenths as singletons. The sequencing here drew on CD4+ T cells from peripheral blood mononuclear cells, taken before pregnancy. This sequence joins TRBV7-2 and TRBJ1-5, with TRBD1 matching over 10 bases. The clonotype comes from a female donor with multiple sclerosis, enrolled in a pregnancy study. CDR3 amino acids: CASSFGTGEHQPQHF. The CDR3 region has the DNA TGTGCCAGCAGCTTCGGGACAGGGGAACATCAGCCCCAGCATTTT. Filled out from reference TRBV7-2 and TRBJ1-5, the complete variable domain reads GAGVSQSPSNKVTEKGKDVELRCDPISGHTALYWYRQSLGQGLEFLIYFQGNSAPDKSGLPSDRFSAERTGGSVSTLTIQRTQQEDSAVYLCASSFGTGEHQPQHFGDGTRLSIL.